The source of this TCR beta chain is a study of shared clonotypes between healthy human individuals. Clones were sequenced by immunoSEQ multiplex PCR, and TCRdb holds only the in-frame ones, with some missing. The repertoire consists of a few million clones, with around 90% occurring once and the leading ten covering roughly 0.15%. The ends lost 4 bases at V and 3 bases at J; junction bases unmatched: 4. From germline, CDR1 is SNHLY and CDR2 FYNNEI. The CDR3 totals 15 residues. The sequence was obtained from a man aged 18 to 35 in good health. The J gene is TRBJ2-2, the V gene TRBV2; 8 bases are shared with TRBD1. The sequenced material came from naive CD4+ T cells sorted from blood. Subset defined: CD45RA+ positively selected. The CDR3 here is CASSADRVYTGELFF. CDR3 nucleotides: TGTGCCAGCAGTGCGGACAGGGTGTACACCGGGGAGCTGTTTTTT.